This paragraph covers one T cell receptor (beta chain) sequence. What it binds is unknown. In TCRdb, the 5' RACE reads were re-called with MiXCR into one record per CDR3 protein. The sample carries about 540,000 distinct CDR3 sequences, roughly 13% recorded once. This sample was included in a study of CD8 T cells in ankylosing spondylitis. Study-wide results and caveats: A motif of fewer than ten highly homologous TCR beta variants was seen as apparently characteristic of ankylosing spondylitis blood.

CDR1 and CDR2 from the germline V gene are SGHTA and FQGNSA. There are 14 residues in the CDR3. V lost 7 bases and J lost 3; bases outside the gene matches: 7. The genes are TRBV7-2 and TRBJ1-1; 8 nucleotides align to TRBD1. The receptor was derived from a male donor with ankylosing spondylitis. Sequenced material: blood, either unsorted or a sorted T cell fraction (not recorded which). The CDR3 region is CASTSGQGYTEAFF. In nucleotides, the CDR3 is TGTGCCAGCACCTCCGGACAGGGATACACTGAAGCTTTCTTT.